The clone carrying this T cell receptor beta chain appeared a single time. This sample is drawn from a study of cytomegalovirus exposure and HLA in healthy donors. This CDR3 has 16 amino acids. V dropped 0 bases and J dropped 0 bases, with 9 bases sitting between them. The germline CDR1 and CDR2 sequences are MRHNA and SNTAGT. Both 60 Vbeta primers and 13 Jbeta primers went into the PCR. Method: immunoSEQ multiplex PCR; TCRdb's copy keeps in-frame clones and lacks some. Here the sample spans roughly 180,000 clones, around 85% being singletons. This chain uses TRBV6-4 with TRBJ2-1, with D uncertain. Sample: PBMCs. The clonotype was recovered from a boy between 2 and 10 years old in good health and CMV-seronegative. As DNA, the CDR3 is TGTGCCAGCAGTGACTCGACGCAGGTCTCCTACAATGAGCAGTTCTTC. Encoded protein: CASSDSTQVSYNEQFF.